The source of this T cell receptor beta chain is a study of T-cell reconstitution after alpha-beta-depleted transplantation in children. On this clonotype: Germline is not matched at one junction end, which may reflect a read error.

A library of TCRbeta sequences, prepared with unique molecular identifiers, was generated. TCRdb processed the PCR reads anew with MiXCR; each CDR3 protein has one entry. The sample holds a few hundred thousand distinct CDR3 sequences; about a tenth are singletons and the top ten take under 3%. The CDR3 runs 19 residues. The germline V gene has CDR1 DFQATT and CDR2 SNEGSKA (reference sequence). The input for sequencing was PBMCs from the stem cell graft donor, taken from the stem cell graft. The clonotype was recovered from a human donor who donated a stem cell graft to a child with acute lymphoblastic leukemia. This chain links TRBV20-1 with TRBJ2-2, with D perhaps matching TRBD1 (6 bases). CDR3 in DNA: TGCTGTGCTAGAGATTCCGACCCAACAGGGCAAGTAAAGGCCGGGGAGCTGTTTTTT. Translation gives CCARDSDPTGQVKAGELFF.